Presented here are 21 T cell receptor beta chains from one specimen sequenced in a study of blood T cell repertoires in COVID-19. Some clones are missing from TCRdb's copy, which holds only in-frame ones; the method was immunoSEQ multiplex PCR. The repertoire includes 90,000 to 100,000 clones, 86% of them detected once, and about 9.3% sits in the top ten. Sequenced sample: peripheral blood. These receptors all stem from a middle-aged man with acute or convalescent COVID-19.

The V and J genes are TRBV9 and TRBJ2-2, with D perhaps matching TRBD2 (6 bases). CDR3 length equals 16 residues. Germline-derived CDR1 and CDR2 are SGDLS and YYNGEE. V lost 4 bases and J lost 6, with 19 bases in between. CDR3 loop: CASSQRRQAGPGELFF. In nucleotides, the CDR3 is TGTGCCAGCAGCCAGAGGAGGCAGGCGGGGCCCGGGGAGCTGTTTTTT.

V is TRBV14 and J is TRBJ1-1; D is ambiguous. This CDR3 comprises 13 residues. Trimming pared 4 bases from V and 1 base from J, leaving 7 bases between. Germline CDR1 SGHDN, CDR2 FVKESK. The CDR3 loop reads CASSLQENTEAFF. Here the CDR3 DNA reads TGTGCCAGCAGCCTTCAGGAGAACACTGAAGCTTTCTTT.

The V gene is TRBV29-1, the J gene TRBJ1-1; D unresolved. Germline-derived CDR1 and CDR2 are SQVTM and ANQGSEA. Trimming stripped 6 bases from V and 7 bases from J, with 9 bases between. There are 10 residues in the CDR3. CDR3 residues: CSVVAGEAFF. CDR3 DNA: TGCAGCGTGGTGGCTGGTGAAGCTTTCTTT.

The CDR3 loop reads CSVTGAFEGLSYNEQFF. CDR3 in DNA: TGCAGCGTTACAGGGGCTTTCGAGGGACTGTCTTACAATGAGCAGTTCTTC. V and J are TRBV29-1 and TRBJ2-1; D might be TRBD1 (7 bases). Germline V gene sequence: CDR1 SQVTM, CDR2 ANQGSEA. The length of the CDR3 is 17 residues. Trimming shortened V by 5 bases and J by 4 bases, and 24 bases separated the two germline ends.

The DNA for the CDR3 is TGTGCCAGCAGTTACTCCGGACAGGGGAATCAGCCCCAGCATTTT. As protein: CASSYSGQGNQPQHF. This chain links TRBV6-5 with TRBJ1-5; 9 bases align to TRBD1. CDR3 length equals 15 residues. Germline V CDR1 and CDR2: MNHEY, SVGAGI. Trimming at V came to 0 bases and at J to 4 bases, leaving 1 base not matched to a gene.

This sequence joins TRBV7-3 and TRBJ2-1; the D gene is possibly TRBD1 (5 bases). Germline values: CDR1 SGHTA, CDR2 FQGTGA. The V gene lost 2 bases and the J gene lost 1 base, with 12 bases spanning the gap. The CDR3 runs to 16 residues. The CDR3 reads CASSLLPRESYNEQFF. In DNA, the CDR3 is TGTGCCAGCAGCTTACTCCCCAGGGAATCCTACAATGAGCAGTTCTTC.

The rearrangement uses TRBV19 and TRBJ1-2, with 7 bases matching TRBD1. The CDR3 runs to 13 residues. Looked up from germline, CDR1 is LNHDA and CDR2 is SQIVND (reference sequence). After removal of 5 bases from V and 6 bases from J, the junction contained 6 bases not matched to a gene. CDR3 nucleotide sequence: TGTGCCAGTAGTCCCAGGGACAGTGATGGCTACACCTTC. Amino acids: CASSPRDSDGYTF.

This clone was seen a handful of times. The rearrangement links TRBV9 to TRBJ1-2, with 8 bases fitting TRBD1. The CDR3 is 15 amino acids. Germline trimming cut 2 bases from V and 4 bases from J; bases unmatched to any gene: 7. Per germline, CDR1 SGDLS and CDR2 YYNGEE. Here the CDR3 reads CASSVGLDRGYGYTF. As DNA, the CDR3 is TGTGCCAGCAGCGTCGGATTAGACAGGGGCTATGGCTACACCTTC.

V and J are TRBV4-1 and TRBJ2-2; D remains unclear. The length of the CDR3 is 16 residues. V lost 0 bases to trimming and J lost 7 bases, with 15 bases between them. Germline assignment: CDR1 MGHRA and CDR2 YSYEKL. For the CDR3, the DNA is TGCGCCAGCAGCCAAGATGCCTCTAGGAAACACGGGGAGCTGTTTTTT. It encodes CASSQDASRKHGELFF.

The chain uses TRBV5-1 and TRBJ2-1; 12 bases line up with TRBD2. The germline V gene has CDR1 SGHRS and CDR2 YFSETQ. With V trimmed by 0 bases and J by 5 bases, 15 bases remained unmatched. CDR3 size: 20 residues. The CDR3 DNA follows: TGCGCCAGCAGCTTGGGTAGTAGGCTAGCGGGAGGGCCTACCAACAATGAGCAGTTCTTC. Amino acid sequence: CASSLGSRLAGGPTNNEQFF.

The V call is TRBV6-2 or TRBV6-3, the J call TRBJ2-2; 8 nucleotides match TRBD1. In germline, CDR1 is MNHEY, CDR2 SVGEGT. CDR3 length equals 16 residues. V trimming: 6 bases; J trimming: 2 bases; junction bases outside the gene matches: 8. CDR3 protein: CASSKDRAPNTGELFF. CDR3 sequence (DNA): TGTGCCAGCAGCAAGGACAGGGCCCCCAACACCGGGGAGCTGTTTTTT.

V is TRBV27 and J is TRBJ1-5; no definite D call. CDR1 is MNHEY, CDR2 SMNVEV, per germline (reference sequence). Between the trimmed V and J ends, which lost 2 bases and 0 bases, there was a span of 5 bases. This CDR3 region has 14 residues. CDR3 protein: CASSLLDSNQPQHF. CDR3 nucleotides: TGTGCCAGCAGTTTACTAGATAGCAATCAGCCCCAGCATTTT.

The rearrangement joins TRBV7-2 to TRBJ2-4; maybe TRBD1 (6 bases). Between the trimmed V and J ends, which lost 1 base and 7 bases, there was a span of 17 bases. CDR1 SGHTA and CDR2 FQGNSA come from the germline V gene. CDR3 size: 16 residues. For the CDR3, the DNA is TGTGCCAGCAGCTTAGATCCGCCCCCGCAGGGGAACATTCAGTACTTC. It specifies CASSLDPPPQGNIQYF.

The genes are TRBV27 and TRBJ2-4; D is perhaps TRBD2 (5 bases). Between the trimmed V and J ends, which lost 8 bases and 0 bases, there was a span of 11 bases. The germline gives CDR1 MNHEY, CDR2 SMNVEV (reference sequence). The CDR3 length is 14 residues. The CDR3 here is CASGLGVAKNIQYF. In nucleotides, the CDR3 is TGTGCCAGCGGCCTCGGGGTAGCCAAAAACATTCAGTACTTC.

V usage is TRBV6-1 and J usage is TRBJ2-7; 11 bases match TRBD1. After removal of 3 bases from V and 4 bases from J, the junction contained 5 bases not matched to a gene. The germline gives CDR1 MNHNS, CDR2 SASEGT. The CDR3 runs to 15 residues. CDR3 sequence: CASSDRTGGAYEQYF. Here the CDR3 DNA reads TGTGCCAGCAGTGACCGGACAGGGGGCGCATACGAGCAGTACTTC.

This clone was recorded once. The rearrangement joins TRBV24-1 to TRBJ2-1; 10 positions match TRBD2. Per germline, CDR1 KGHDR and CDR2 SFDVKD. This CDR3 is built from 17 residues. Germline trimming cut 5 bases from V and 0 bases from J; bases unmatched to any gene: 6. The CDR3, as DNA: TGTGCCACCAGTGTACACCCTAGCGGGAGCTCCTACAATGAGCAGTTCTTC. This translates into CATSVHPSGSSYNEQFF.

The V call is TRBV19, the J call TRBJ1-2; 8 bases are a match to TRBD1. CDR3 length: 15 amino acids. CDR1 is LNHDA, CDR2 SQIVND, per germline (reference sequence). Trimming took 7 bases from V and 8 from J; bases not matched to a gene: 15. CDR3 nucleotides: TGTGCCAGTATTTCCCAGGGGGCAGGTCAGGAAGGCTACACCTTC. Protein product: CASISQGAGQEGYTF.

This CDR3 is CASSPGTGPPSYGYTF. DNA of the CDR3: TGCGCCAGCAGCCCCGGGACAGGACCTCCTAGCTATGGCTACACCTTC. The chain combines TRBV5-1 with TRBJ1-2, with 8 bases aligning to TRBD1. The CDR3 has 16 residues. Germline lookup yields CDR1 SGHRS and CDR2 YFSETQ. V lost 4 bases and J lost 4; bases outside the gene matches: 12.

This chain links TRBV24-1 with TRBJ1-6, with 8 bases aligning to TRBD1. The germline CDR1 and CDR2 sequences are KGHDR and SFDVKD. This CDR3 has 18 amino acids. V was pared by 9 bases and J by 5 bases, with 17 bases of the junction left unmatched. CDR3 loop: CATGGYRGGILDNSPLHF. DNA for the CDR3: TGTGCCACCGGCGGTTACAGGGGGGGTATATTGGATAATTCACCCCTCCACTTT.

The chain recombines TRBV2 with TRBJ2-5; TRBD2 agrees at 10 bases. The V gene's germline CDR1 is SNHLY and CDR2 FYNNEI. The CDR3 totals 15 residues. The ends lost 5 bases at V and 3 bases at J; junction bases unmatched: 6. The CDR3 bases are TGTGCCAGCAGTATAGCGGGGGGTACAAAAGAGACCCAGTACTTC. It is translated as CASSIAGGTKETQYF.

This chain links TRBV11-3 with TRBJ2-7; no clear D. The CDR3 extends over 11 amino acids. Trimming removed 8 bases from V and 7 bases from J, with 12 bases in between. CDR1 and CDR2 (germline): SGHNT, YENEEA. In DNA, the CDR3 is TGTGCCAGCCAGTCGATCGGGGAGCAGTACTTC. Translation: CASQSIGEQYF.